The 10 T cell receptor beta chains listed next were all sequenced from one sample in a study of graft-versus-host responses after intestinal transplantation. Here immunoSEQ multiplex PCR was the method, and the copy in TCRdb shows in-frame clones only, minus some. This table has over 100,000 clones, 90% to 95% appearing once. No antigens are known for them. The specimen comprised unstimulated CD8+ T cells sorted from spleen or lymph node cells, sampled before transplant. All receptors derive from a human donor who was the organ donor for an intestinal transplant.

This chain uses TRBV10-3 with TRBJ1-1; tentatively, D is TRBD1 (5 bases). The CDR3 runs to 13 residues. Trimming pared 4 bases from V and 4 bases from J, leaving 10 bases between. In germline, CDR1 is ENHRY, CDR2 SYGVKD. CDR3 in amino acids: CAISVEQGTEAFF. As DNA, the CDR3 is TGTGCCATCAGTGTGGAGCAGGGCACTGAAGCTTTCTTT.

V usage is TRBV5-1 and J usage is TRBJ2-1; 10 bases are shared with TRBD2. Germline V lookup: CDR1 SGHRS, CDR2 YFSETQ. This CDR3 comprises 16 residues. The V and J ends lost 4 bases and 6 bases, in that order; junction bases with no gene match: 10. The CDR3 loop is CASSPKIAGGPNEQFF. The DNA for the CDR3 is TGCGCCAGCAGCCCGAAAATAGCGGGAGGTCCCAATGAGCAGTTCTTC.

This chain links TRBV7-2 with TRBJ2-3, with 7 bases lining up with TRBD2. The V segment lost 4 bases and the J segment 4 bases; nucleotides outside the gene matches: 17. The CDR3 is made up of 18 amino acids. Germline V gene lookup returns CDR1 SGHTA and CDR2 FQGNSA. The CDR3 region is CASSSSLRAGVGSDTQYF. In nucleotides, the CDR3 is TGTGCCAGCAGCTCCTCTTTAAGGGCGGGAGTAGGGTCAGATACGCAGTATTTT.

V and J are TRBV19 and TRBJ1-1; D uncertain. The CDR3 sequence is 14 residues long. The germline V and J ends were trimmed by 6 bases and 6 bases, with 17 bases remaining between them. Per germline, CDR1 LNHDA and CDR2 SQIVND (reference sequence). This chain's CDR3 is CASSFKGSIAEAFF. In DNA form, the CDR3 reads TGTGCCAGTAGCTTTAAGGGATCGATTGCTGAAGCTTTCTTT. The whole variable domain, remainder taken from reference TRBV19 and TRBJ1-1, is DGGITQSPKYLFRKEGQNVTLSCEQNLNHDAMYWYRQDPGQGLRLIYYSQIVNDFQKGDIAEGYSVSREKKESFPLTVTSAQKNPTAFYLCASSFKGSIAEAFFGQGTRLTVV.

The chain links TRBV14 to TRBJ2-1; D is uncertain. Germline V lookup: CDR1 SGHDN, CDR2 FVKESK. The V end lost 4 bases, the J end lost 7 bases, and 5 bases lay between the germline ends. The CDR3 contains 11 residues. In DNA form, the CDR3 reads TGTGCCAGCAGCCTAGGAAATGAGCAGTTCTTC. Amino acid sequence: CASSLGNEQFF.

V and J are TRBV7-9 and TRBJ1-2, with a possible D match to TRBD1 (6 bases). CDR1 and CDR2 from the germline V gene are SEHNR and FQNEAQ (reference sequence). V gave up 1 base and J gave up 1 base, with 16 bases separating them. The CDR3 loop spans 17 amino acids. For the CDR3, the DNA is TGTGCCAGCAGCTTAGAGACTCAGGGGCACGATAACTATGGCTACACCTTC. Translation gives CASSLETQGHDNYGYTF.

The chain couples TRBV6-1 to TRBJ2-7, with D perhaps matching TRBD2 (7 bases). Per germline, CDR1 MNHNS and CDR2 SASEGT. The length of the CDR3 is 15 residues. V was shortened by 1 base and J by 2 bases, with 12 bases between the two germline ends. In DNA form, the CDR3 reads TGTGCCAGCAGTGAAGTGCAGGGGAGGGCCTACGAGCAGTACTTC. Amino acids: CASSEVQGRAYEQYF.

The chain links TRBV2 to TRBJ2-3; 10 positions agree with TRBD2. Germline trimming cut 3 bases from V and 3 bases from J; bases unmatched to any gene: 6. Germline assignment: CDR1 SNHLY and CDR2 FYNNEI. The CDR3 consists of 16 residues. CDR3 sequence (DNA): TGTGCCAGCAGTGATAGTCCACTAGCGGGGACAGATACGCAGTATTTT. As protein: CASSDSPLAGTDTQYF.

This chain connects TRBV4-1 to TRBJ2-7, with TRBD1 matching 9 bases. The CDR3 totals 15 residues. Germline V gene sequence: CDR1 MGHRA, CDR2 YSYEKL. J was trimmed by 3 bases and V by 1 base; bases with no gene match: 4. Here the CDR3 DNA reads TGCGCCAGCAGCCAAGTGGGGACAGGGAACTACGAGCAGTACTTC. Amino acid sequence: CASSQVGTGNYEQYF.

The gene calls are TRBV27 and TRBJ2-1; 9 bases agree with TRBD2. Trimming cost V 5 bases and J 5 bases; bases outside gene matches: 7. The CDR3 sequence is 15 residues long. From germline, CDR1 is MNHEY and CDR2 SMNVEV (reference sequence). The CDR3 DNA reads TGTGCCAGCAGTGTGTTAGCGGGAGAAAACAATGAGCAGTTCTTC. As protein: CASSVLAGENNEQFF.